Below, 7 T cell receptor beta chains from the same sample are listed, as sequenced in a study of siplizumab effects on memory and regulatory T cells. Measured with immunoSEQ multiplex PCR; TCRdb has only the in-frame clones, and not every one. The table includes around 99,000 clones, under 95% detected once. Input material: Tregs sorted from blood. These TCRs come from a human donor in good health.

The rearrangement uses TRBV6-5 and TRBJ2-3, with TRBD1 matching over 7 bases. CDR1 MNHEY and CDR2 SVGAGI come from the germline V gene. V lost 11 bases to trimming and J lost 3 bases; unmatched junction nucleotides: 8. This CDR3 is built from 13 residues. CDR3: CAGSLQGTDTQYF. The CDR3 bases are TGTGCCGGCTCACTACAGGGGACAGATACGCAGTATTTT.

This clone was recorded a few times. The chain couples TRBV11-2 to TRBJ1-4; D is uncertain. V was cut by 5 bases and J by 5 bases, with 9 bases left in between. CDR3 length: 13 residues. Germline-derived CDR1 and CDR2 are SGHAT and FQNNGV. The CDR3 here is CASSRGRNEKLFF. As DNA, the CDR3 is TGTGCCAGCAGCCGAGGGAGAAATGAAAAACTGTTTTTT.

The V and J genes are TRBV7-2 and TRBJ2-2; D not resolved. Germline V lookup: CDR1 SGHTA, CDR2 FQGNSA. Trimming took 3 bases from V and 8 from J, leaving 13 bases between them. The CDR3 is 14 amino acids. Here the CDR3 DNA reads TGTGCCAGCAGCTTGTCGACTGATGGGGGGGAGCTGTTTTTT. It codes for CASSLSTDGGELFF.

This chain connects TRBV27 to TRBJ2-7; TRBD2 aligns across 11 bases. V shed 2 bases and J 4 bases; nucleotides not matched to a gene: 4. Germline CDR1 and CDR2: MNHEY and SMNVEV (reference sequence). This CDR3 has 15 amino acids. The CDR3 DNA reads TGTGCCAGCAGTTTAATGACTAGCGGGGCATACGAGCAGTACTTC. Amino acid sequence: CASSLMTSGAYEQYF.

The rearrangement joins TRBV9 to TRBJ2-3, with 9 bases fitting TRBD2. Germline CDR1 and CDR2: SGDLS and YYNGEE. Germline trimming cut 1 base from V and 5 bases from J; bases unmatched to any gene: 8. The CDR3 length is 16 residues. CDR3 region: CASSVQGSGGRDTQYF. CDR3 nucleotide sequence: TGTGCCAGCAGCGTACAAGGTAGCGGGGGCCGAGATACGCAGTATTTT.

This chain joins TRBV5-1 and TRBJ1-1, with 7 bases lining up with TRBD1. The V gene end was trimmed by 4 bases and the J gene end by 8 bases; junction bases not matched to a gene: 8. Germline values: CDR1 SGHRS, CDR2 YFSETQ. The CDR3 spans 13 residues. This CDR3 is CASSREGAGEAFF. CDR3 DNA: TGCGCCAGCAGCCGGGAGGGGGCCGGGGAAGCTTTCTTT.

The V gene is TRBV6-1, the J gene TRBJ2-2; D is perhaps TRBD2 (7 bases). Germline values: CDR1 MNHNS, CDR2 SASEGT. V was trimmed by 2 bases and J by 3 bases, leaving 10 bases between them. CDR3 size: 15 residues. CDR3 amino acids: CASSEQGRDTGELFF. As DNA, the CDR3 is TGTGCCAGCAGTGAACAGGGGAGGGACACCGGGGAGCTGTTTTTT.